These 8 T cell receptor beta chains were all obtained from the same sample, sequenced in a study of CD8+ T cells in alopecia areata. Described treatment: oral pan-JAK inhibitor, 5-10 mg twice daily. Following extraction, RNA underwent reverse transcription to cDNA, which served as the sequencing template. Sequencing was performed with immunoSEQ multiplex PCR; in TCRdb, only in-frame clones are kept and a portion is missing. This sample has about 180,000 clones, with approximately 55% found just once. The specimen was CD8+ T cells sorted from blood, collected at week 24, from a patient treated with tofacitinib. Receptor source: a human donor with alopecia areata.

The J gene is TRBJ1-2, the V gene TRBV25-1, with D uncertain. This CDR3 comprises 11 residues. Per germline, CDR1 MGHDK and CDR2 SYGVNS. Trimming took off 4 bases at V and 8 bases at J, with 8 bases between the two ends. In DNA form, the CDR3 reads TGTGCCAGCAGTGGCTCAAAGGGCTACACCTTC. Translation gives CASSGSKGYTF.

The J gene is TRBJ2-4, the V gene TRBV13; no clear D. The CDR3 totals 12 residues. The V gene lost 2 bases and the J gene lost 6 bases, with 5 bases spanning the gap. From germline, CDR1 is PRHDT and CDR2 FYEKMQ (reference sequence). Here the CDR3 DNA reads TGTGCCAGCAGCTTAAATGGAAACATTCAGTACTTC. Translating it yields CASSLNGNIQYF.

The gene calls are TRBV9 and TRBJ1-2, with D possibly matching TRBD1 (6 bases). From germline, CDR1 is SGDLS and CDR2 YYNGEE. V lost 4 bases to trimming and J lost 8 bases, with 24 bases between them. The CDR3 loop spans 16 amino acids. CDR3 loop: CASSKRGSPMVAGYTF. CDR3 sequence (DNA): TGTGCCAGCAGCAAAAGGGGGAGCCCCATGGTCGCGGGCTACACCTTC.

J is TRBJ2-1 and V is TRBV2, with no clear D. This CDR3 spans 14 amino acids. Germline V CDR1 and CDR2: SNHLY, FYNNEI. V lost 8 bases, J lost 0 bases, and 11 bases lay in between. As DNA, the CDR3 is TGTGCCAGCTCTTTAGCCCACTCCTACAATGAGCAGTTCTTC. Its protein is CASSLAHSYNEQFF. Supplemented by reference TRBV2 and TRBJ2-1, the full variable domain reads EPEVTQTPSHQVTQMGQEVILRCVPISNHLYFYWYRQILGQKVEFLVSFYNNEISEKSEIFDDQFSVERPDGSNFTLKIRSTKLEDSAMYFCASSLAHSYNEQFFGPGTRLTVL.

CDR3 in amino acids: CSVDGEESYNEQFF. The CDR3 DNA follows: TGCAGCGTTGACGGAGAAGAGTCCTACAATGAGCAGTTCTTC. The chain carries TRBV29-1 and TRBJ2-1; no firm D call. Trimming took 3 bases from V and 1 from J, leaving 10 bases between them. Per germline, CDR1 SQVTM and CDR2 ANQGSEA. The CDR3 is 14 residues long.

The chain is built from TRBV4-1 and TRBJ2-1, with D unclear. From germline, CDR1 is MGHRA and CDR2 YSYEKL. V lost 4 bases and J lost 9, with 19 bases in between. The CDR3 totals 15 residues. The CDR3 sequence is CASSRAEDSVGEQFF. CDR3 coding DNA: TGCGCCAGCAGCCGCGCCGAGGATTCCGTGGGTGAGCAGTTCTTC.

The chain links TRBV29-1 to TRBJ2-1; 9 bases fit TRBD2. Germline lookup yields CDR1 SQVTM and CDR2 ANQGSEA. The CDR3 is made up of 17 amino acids. J lost 3 bases, V lost 7 bases, and 16 bases had no gene match. This CDR3 is CSARRRGGLLVYNEQFF. The DNA for the CDR3 is TGCAGCGCCCGTCGGCGGGGGGGCCTTTTAGTCTACAATGAGCAGTTCTTC.

The rearrangement joins TRBV30 to TRBJ1-2, with D possibly matching TRBD1 (5 bases). The V gene's germline CDR1 is GTSNPN and CDR2 SVGIG (reference sequence). V lost 5 bases and J 4 bases, leaving 17 bases between the germline ends. The CDR3 is 14 residues long. As DNA, the CDR3 is TGTGCCTGGGGACGGGGCCTCGGAGTCTATGGCTACACCTTC. This sequence encodes CAWGRGLGVYGYTF.